The 26 T cell receptor beta chains presented below share a single source sample, sequenced in a study of cytomegalovirus exposure and HLA in healthy donors. 13 Jbeta primers and 60 Vbeta primers were used for the PCR. TCRdb's copy holds only in-frame clones and misses some; the assay was immunoSEQ multiplex PCR. The table shows 150,000 to 200,000 clones, with 62% occurring only once. Sequences were obtained from PBMCs. All receptors come from a man aged 35-49 years in good health and CMV-seronegative.

The chain combines TRBV16 with TRBJ1-2; D remains unclear. Trimming took off 2 bases at V and 7 bases at J, with 14 bases between the two ends. Germline assignment: CDR1 KGHSY and CDR2 FQNENV. The CDR3 contains 14 residues. Here the CDR3 DNA reads TGTGCCAGCAGCCAAACGACTGAGTCCCGTGGCTACACCTTC. Protein sequence: CASSQTTESRGYTF.

The chain joins TRBV6-5 to TRBJ1-6; no clear D gene. Trimming stripped 6 bases from V and 12 bases from J, with 9 bases between. The germline gives CDR1 MNHEY, CDR2 SVGAGI. The CDR3 sequence is 11 residues long. CDR3 sequence (DNA): TGTGCCAGCAGCCGACAAGGACCCCTCCACTTT. Translated: CASSRQGPLHF.

The chain joins TRBV30 to TRBJ1-5, with 8 positions matching TRBD1. CDR3 length equals 14 residues. Per the germline V gene, CDR1 is GTSNPN and CDR2 is SVGIG (reference sequence). V lost 0 bases, J lost 9 bases, and 7 bases stayed unmatched. This CDR3 reads CAWSVGTGTRPQHF. CDR3 nucleotides: TGTGCCTGGAGTGTCGGGACAGGAACTCGGCCCCAGCATTTT.

The chain joins TRBV6-1 to TRBJ1-2; D possibly corresponds to TRBD1 (5 bases). Trimming left V 2 bases short and J 4 bases short, with 8 bases between. Germline V gives CDR1 MNHNS, CDR2 SASEGT. The CDR3 consists of 13 residues. The CDR3 DNA sequence: TGTGCCAGCAGTGAACGGGACTTCTATGGCTACACCTTC. This sequence encodes CASSERDFYGYTF.

This clone was seen a few times. The chain has TRBV4-3 and TRBJ2-1; 11 bases are shared with TRBD2. After removal of 4 bases from V and 9 bases from J, the junction contained 8 bases not matched to a gene. The CDR3 has 15 amino acids. Germline CDR1 is LGHNA and CDR2 is YSLEER. The CDR3 loop is CASSPDSGRASEQFF. CDR3 DNA sequence: TGCGCCAGCAGCCCGGATAGCGGGAGGGCCAGTGAGCAGTTCTTC.

The rearrangement links TRBV7-9 to TRBJ1-4; D is uncertain. From germline, CDR1 is SEHNR and CDR2 FQNEAQ (reference sequence). The CDR3 contains 16 residues. Trimming took off 5 bases at V and 1 base at J, with 14 bases between the two ends. The CDR3 DNA follows: TGTGCCAGCAGCGGAGTCGGGAGGGAAACTAATGAAAAACTGTTTTTT. It codes for CASSGVGRETNEKLFF. Combining the CDR3 with reference TRBV7-9 and TRBJ1-4 gives the whole variable domain DTGVSQNPRHKITKRGQNVTFRCDPISEHNRLYWYRQTLGQGPEFLTYFQNEAQLEKSRLLSDRFSAERPKGSFSTLEIQRTEQGDSAMYLCASSGVGRETNEKLFFGSGTQLSVL.

The chain uses TRBV30 and TRBJ2-3; weak D call: TRBD2 (5 bases). The CDR3 is 15 amino acids. Germline CDR1 GTSNPN, CDR2 SVGIG (reference sequence). V was trimmed by 6 bases and J by 1 base, leaving 17 bases between them. CDR3 in amino acids: CACKGGPRGTDTQYF. CDR3 in DNA: TGTGCCTGCAAAGGCGGCCCGCGGGGCACAGATACGCAGTATTTT.

The CDR3 loop reads CASSLAPTVGELFF. CDR3 nucleotides: TGCGCCAGCAGCTTGGCCCCGACAGTTGGGGAACTGTTTTTT. The chain combines TRBV5-1 with TRBJ1-4; TRBD1 might be the D (5 bases). Germline-derived CDR1 and CDR2 are SGHRS and YFSETQ. Trimming shortened V by 0 bases and J by 12 bases, and 15 bases separated the two germline ends. The CDR3 covers 14 residues.

This clone showed up just a few times. J is TRBJ1-1 and V is TRBV5-1; TRBD1 matches at 8 bases. This CDR3 has 14 amino acids. Germline CDR1 is SGHRS and CDR2 is YFSETQ. With 4 bases clipped from V and 4 bases from J, the junction kept 6 bases outside the gene matches. For the CDR3, the DNA is TGCGCCAGCAGCCTACTAACAGGGGGCACTGAAGCTTTCTTT. Translated: CASSLLTGGTEAFF.

This clone was recorded once. The rearrangement links TRBV12-5 to TRBJ2-1; D unclear. Germline V gives CDR1 LGHNT, CDR2 FRNRAP. V was shortened by 5 bases and J by 5 bases, with 13 bases between the two germline ends. The CDR3 has 14 residues. The CDR3, as DNA: TGTGCTAGTGGTCCAGACGCGGATCACAATGAGCAGTTCTTC. It is translated as CASGPDADHNEQFF.

J is TRBJ2-5 and V is TRBV11-3; D is unclear. The CDR3 covers 14 residues. Germline loops: CDR1 SGHNT, CDR2 YENEEA. V was cut by 4 bases and J by 5 bases, with 14 bases left in between. The CDR3 DNA sequence: TGTGCCAGCAGCTATCCGGGTGTTGGGGAGACCCAGTACTTC. Its translation is CASSYPGVGETQYF.

The V call is TRBV11-2, the J call TRBJ2-4; D is perhaps TRBD1 (7 bases). In germline, CDR1 is SGHAT, CDR2 FQNNGV. The CDR3 runs 16 residues. Between the trimmed V and J ends, which lost 0 bases and 7 bases, there was a span of 16 bases. The CDR3 spells CASSLDARGVGNIQYF. The CDR3 DNA reads as TGTGCCAGCAGCTTAGACGCCAGGGGGGTAGGGAACATTCAGTACTTC.

The gene calls are TRBV4-3 and TRBJ1-5; D remains unclear. This CDR3 region has 13 residues. CDR1 LGHNA and CDR2 YSLEER come from the germline V gene. The V and J ends lost 8 bases and 6 bases respectively, with 14 bases between them. The CDR3 loop reads CASWPIGGQPQHF. In nucleotides, the CDR3 is TGCGCCAGCTGGCCCATTGGAGGTCAGCCCCAGCATTTT.

The CDR3 DNA follows: TGTGCCAGCAGTGAGTATTACAGCTCTGGAAACACCATATATTTT. Its translation is CASSEYYSSGNTIYF. The V and J genes are TRBV6-1 and TRBJ1-3; D is unclear. The CDR3 totals 15 residues. The ends were cut back, 3 bases at V and 0 bases at J, with 9 bases in the middle. CDR1 is MNHNS and CDR2 is SASEGT in the germline V gene.

The CDR3 DNA reads TGTGCCATCAGTGATAGCGGGGTGACGGGGGAAGATACGCAGTATTTT. Translation: CAISDSGVTGEDTQYF. This rearrangement joins TRBV10-3 to TRBJ2-3; TRBD2 aligns across 8 bases. V lost 3 bases and J lost 5; bases outside the gene matches: 10. Germline CDR1 reads ENHRY; CDR2 reads SYGVKD. The CDR3 sequence is 16 residues long.

This rearrangement joins TRBV5-1 to TRBJ1-1; weak D call: TRBD1 (6 bases). The CDR3 loop spans 14 amino acids. V was clipped by 1 base and J by 3 bases, with 10 bases between them. In germline, CDR1 is SGHRS, CDR2 YFSETQ. The CDR3 DNA sequence: TGCGCCAGCAGCTTGCGGGACACGTACACTGAAGCTTTCTTT. It encodes CASSLRDTYTEAFF. Full variable domain (rest looked up from reference TRBV5-1 and TRBJ1-1): KAGVTQTPRYLIKTRGQQVTLSCSPISGHRSVSWYQQTPGQGLQFLFEYFSETQRNKGNFPGRFSGRQFSNSRSEMNVSTLELGDSALYLCASSLRDTYTEAFFGQGTRLTVV.

This chain joins TRBV10-3 and TRBJ2-3; the match to TRBD2 covers 13 bases. The length of the CDR3 is 21 residues. The trim removed 4 bases at V and 2 bases at J, leaving 18 bases unmatched. Germline lookup yields CDR1 ENHRY and CDR2 SYGVKD. CDR3 protein: CAISGGKTSGRPQINTDTQYF. CDR3 coding DNA: TGTGCCATCAGTGGGGGGAAGACTAGCGGGAGGCCACAGATTAACACAGATACGCAGTATTTT.

This clone turned up a few times. V and J are TRBV9 and TRBJ1-1; D gene ambiguous. Germline V CDR1 and CDR2: SGDLS, YYNGEE. Trimming cost V 0 bases and J 1 base, with 7 bases left between them. The CDR3 runs to 14 residues. The CDR3 loop reads CASSVALWNTEAFF. The CDR3 coding sequence is TGTGCCAGCAGCGTAGCTCTGTGGAACACTGAAGCTTTCTTT.

The chain recombines TRBV30 with TRBJ1-6, with D maybe TRBD1 (5 bases). The CDR3 sequence is 15 residues long. Trimming shortened V by 3 bases and J by 6 bases, and 15 bases separated the two germline ends. Germline CDR1 GTSNPN, CDR2 SVGIG (reference sequence). The CDR3 here is CAWRPLTVFNSPLHF. The CDR3 DNA reads TGTGCCTGGAGGCCACTGACAGTATTTAATTCACCCCTCCACTTT.

This chain uses TRBV27 with TRBJ2-3, with D tentatively TRBD1 (6 bases). CDR1 MNHEY and CDR2 SMNVEV come from the germline V gene (reference sequence). V was trimmed by 2 bases and J by 6 bases, leaving 12 bases between them. The CDR3 totals 14 residues. The CDR3 here is CASSLAGVLDTQYF. The CDR3 DNA sequence: TGTGCCAGCAGTTTAGCAGGGGTACTCGATACGCAGTATTTT.

The chain links TRBV23-1 to TRBJ1-2; D is ambiguous. TRBV23-1 is flagged as an ORF with uncertain function. V lost 7 bases and J 3 bases, leaving 27 bases between the germline ends. The CDR3 contains 18 residues. The DNA for the CDR3 is TGCGCCAGCACCCCACGGAGGGCGGAACAACCAGCGGACTATGGCTACACCTTC. Its translation is CASTPRRAEQPADYGYTF.

This clone was recorded a few times. The chain uses TRBV5-1 and TRBJ2-1, with 8 bases lining up with TRBD2. The germline V gene encodes CDR1 SGHRS and CDR2 YFSETQ. The V gene end was trimmed by 2 bases and the J gene end by 8 bases; junction bases not matched to a gene: 12. The CDR3 consists of 16 residues. CDR3 residues: CASSFDGRGAIDEQFF. DNA of the CDR3: TGCGCCAGCAGCTTCGACGGGCGGGGGGCCATTGATGAGCAGTTCTTC.

This chain connects TRBV11-2 to TRBJ1-3; TRBD1 matches 7 bases. Germline assignment: CDR1 SGHAT and CDR2 FQNNGV. The CDR3 totals 16 residues. V lost 5 bases, J lost 0 bases, and 7 bases stayed unmatched. The CDR3 loop reads CASSRLQGSSGNTIYF. The CDR3 DNA reads TGTGCCAGCAGCCGATTACAGGGGAGCTCTGGAAACACCATATATTTT.

In its sample, this clone was seen a few times. The chain uses TRBV10-2 and TRBJ2-7; no firm D call. The V end was cut by 8 bases, the J end by 5 bases, with 10 bases between. Germline V CDR1 and CDR2: WSHSY, SAAADI. The CDR3 has 11 amino acids. For the CDR3, the DNA is TGCGCCAGCGCCCTACTCGACGAGCAGTACTTC. This translates into CASALLDEQYF.

This clone appeared a few times. V and J are TRBV14 and TRBJ2-6; 11 nucleotides line up with TRBD2. Trimming at V came to 4 bases and at J to 1 base, leaving 6 bases not matched to a gene. The CDR3 runs to 18 residues. CDR1 is SGHDN and CDR2 is FVKESK in the germline V gene. CDR3 protein: CASSLLTSGGSGANVLTF. The CDR3 coding sequence is TGTGCCAGCAGCCTCCTAACTAGCGGGGGTTCTGGGGCCAACGTCCTGACTTTC.

The J gene is TRBJ2-2, the V gene TRBV7-7, with D possibly being TRBD2 (5 bases). The V gene's germline CDR1 is SSHAT and CDR2 FNYEAQ (reference sequence). The germline V and J ends were trimmed by 2 bases and 1 base, with 5 bases remaining between them. The CDR3 runs to 14 residues. The CDR3 DNA sequence: TGTGCCAGCAGCTTACGGGGGAACACCGGGGAGCTGTTTTTT. Translation: CASSLRGNTGELFF.